This TCR beta chain was recovered during a study of cytomegalovirus exposure and HLA in healthy donors. Study findings and constraints: Common viral pathogens were later found to be apparently linked to several of the most significant clusters. Of the V segments, some could not be distinguished, including TRBV6-2 and TRBV6-3, and were excluded.

V dropped 8 bases and J dropped 8; count of bases not matched to a gene: 13. The CDR3 extends over 14 amino acids. From germline, CDR1 is MDHEN and CDR2 SYDVKM. The study ran its PCR with 60 Vbeta and 13 Jbeta primers. The table came from immunoSEQ multiplex PCR; TCRdb's copy has only in-frame clones and leaves some out. The data hold about 76,000 clones, with 70% to 85% observed a single time. To note about this clone: The target antigen is unknown.

This sequence was found in a man aged 25-45 years in good health and CMV-seronegative. Material: PBMCs. The rearrangement uses TRBV28 and TRBJ1-2; 8 positions agree with TRBD1. The CDR3 DNA is TGTGCCAGCGAGACAGGGGAAAGAGCTAGCGGCTACACCTTC. Amino acid sequence: CASETGERASGYTF.